This record covers a single T cell receptor beta chain. Its specificity is not known. This may arise from a read error, as a much more abundant clone is one base away. The sample belongs to a study of read filtering for tumor transcriptome and immune sequencing. As for the study in general: Whole-transcriptome libraries were prepared after DNase treatment.

The CDR3 contains 13 residues. Per the germline V gene, CDR1 is SGHRS and CDR2 is YFSETQ. The library was built from 400 ng RNA with molecular barcoded adaptors for alpha/delta and beta/gamma chains. TCRdb recomputed calls from the reads with MiXCR, one row per CDR3 protein. The profile shows 75,000 to 95,000 distinct CDR3 sequences, approximately 21% of them singletons. Study-wide points: Compared with RNA-seq, IR-seq gave much higher clonotype depth and reliability.

The chain combines TRBV5-1 with TRBJ2-1, with TRBD1 identical over 7 bases. The sequence was collected from a donor at least 40 years old with multiple myeloma. The sample comprised a population of CD138-negative cells sorted from bone marrow. CDR3 DNA sequence: TGCGCCATCAGCGTGGGACAGTGGAATGAGCAGTTCTTC. Translating gives CAISVGQWNEQFF.